What follows describes a single T cell receptor beta chain. The sample is drawn from a study of T cells in Graves' hyperthyroidism and ophthalmopathy. Study background: The initial diagnosis was the point when peripheral blood was collected, ahead of any treatment.

From germline, CDR1 is SGDLS and CDR2 YYNGEE. J lost 4 bases, V lost 0 bases, and 6 bases had no gene match. The CDR3 consists of 15 residues. Amplification of TCR beta CDR3 regions was performed using RNA transcripts as template. Primed by the HTBI set, a first-round RT-PCR was run on the TCR CDR3. One entry per CDR3 protein, called by TCRdb with MiXCR from the multiplex PCR reads. Of 690,000 or so distinct CDR3 sequences listed, over 15% are singletons. Ahead of any ophthalmopathy symptoms, the blood sample was obtained at the first diagnosis of hyperthyroidism. The sequencing input was blood. This chain links TRBV9 with TRBJ2-5; 7 bases fit TRBD2. This TCR was recovered from a woman aged 45-60 years with Graves' hyperthyroidism that later progressed to Graves' ophthalmopathy. DNA for the CDR3: TGTGCCAGCAGCGTAGGGGGAGGGCGAGTAGAGACCCAGTACTTC. Its protein product is CASSVGGGRVETQYF.